The T cell receptor (beta chain) under discussion was sequenced for a study of immune heterogeneity within non-small cell lung tumors. The template for each sample was roughly 650 ng of genomic DNA, which had been extracted from bulk tumor tissue. Multiple widely separated biopsies were taken from each primary tumor at surgery. These patients got curative surgery after being newly diagnosed with untreated non-small cell lung cancer. Study donors were patients with a new diagnosis of non-small cell lung cancer who underwent surgery with curative intent. It was with 32 V and 13 J primers that multiplex PCR amplified TCR beta CDR3. TCRdb analysed the multiplex PCR reads with MiXCR anew, one entry per CDR3 protein. The profile shows roughly 10,000 distinct CDR3 sequences, more than 25% of them singletons. With respect to this clonotype: No antigen is known for it. A much larger clone differs from this one at a single base, so this may be a read error.

Study-wide findings and caveats: Identical dominant CDR3 beta clonotypes spanned tumor sites within a patient, beside site-unique high-frequency clones. Individual patients' high-frequency T-cell receptor beta clonotypes were largely distinct from one another.

V lost 4 bases and J lost 3, with 9 bases in between. Germline V gives CDR1 DFQATT, CDR2 SNEGSKA (reference sequence). This CDR3 is 12 amino acids long. This chain joins TRBV20-1 and TRBJ1-2; D might be TRBD1 (5 bases). The source material was lung tumor tissue. This receptor was taken from a woman between 45 and 65 years old with non-small cell lung cancer. CDR3 in amino acids: CSANTGHYGYTF. The CDR3 bases are TGCAGTGCTAATACAGGCCACTATGGCTACACCTTC.